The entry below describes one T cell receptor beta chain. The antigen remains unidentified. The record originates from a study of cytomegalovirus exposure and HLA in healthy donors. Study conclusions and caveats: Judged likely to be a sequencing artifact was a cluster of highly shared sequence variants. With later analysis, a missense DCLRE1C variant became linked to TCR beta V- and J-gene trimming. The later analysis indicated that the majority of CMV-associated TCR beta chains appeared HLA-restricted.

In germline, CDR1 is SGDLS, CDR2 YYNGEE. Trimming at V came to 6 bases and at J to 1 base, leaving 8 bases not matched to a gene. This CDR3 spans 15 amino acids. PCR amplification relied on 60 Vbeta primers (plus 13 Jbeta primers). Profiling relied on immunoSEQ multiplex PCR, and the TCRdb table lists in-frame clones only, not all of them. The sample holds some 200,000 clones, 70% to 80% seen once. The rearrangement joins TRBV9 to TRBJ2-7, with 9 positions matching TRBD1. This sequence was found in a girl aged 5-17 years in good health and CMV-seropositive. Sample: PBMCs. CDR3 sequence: CASNWDRAGSYEQYF. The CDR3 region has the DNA TGTGCCAGCAACTGGGACAGGGCAGGTTCCTACGAGCAGTACTTC.